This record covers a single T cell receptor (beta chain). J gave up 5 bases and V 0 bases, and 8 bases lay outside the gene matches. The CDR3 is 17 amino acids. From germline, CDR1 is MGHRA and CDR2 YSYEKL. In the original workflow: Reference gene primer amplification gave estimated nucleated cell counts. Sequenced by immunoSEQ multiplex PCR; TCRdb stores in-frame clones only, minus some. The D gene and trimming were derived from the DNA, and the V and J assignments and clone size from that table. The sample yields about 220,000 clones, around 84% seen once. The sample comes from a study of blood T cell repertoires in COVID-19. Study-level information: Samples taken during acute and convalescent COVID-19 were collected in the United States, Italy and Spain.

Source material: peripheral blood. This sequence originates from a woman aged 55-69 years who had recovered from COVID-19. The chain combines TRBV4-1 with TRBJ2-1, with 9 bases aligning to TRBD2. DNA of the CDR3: TGCGCCAGCAGCCAAGAACCTAGCGGGGCCATTGACAATGAGCAGTTCTTC. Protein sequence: CASSQEPSGAIDNEQFF.